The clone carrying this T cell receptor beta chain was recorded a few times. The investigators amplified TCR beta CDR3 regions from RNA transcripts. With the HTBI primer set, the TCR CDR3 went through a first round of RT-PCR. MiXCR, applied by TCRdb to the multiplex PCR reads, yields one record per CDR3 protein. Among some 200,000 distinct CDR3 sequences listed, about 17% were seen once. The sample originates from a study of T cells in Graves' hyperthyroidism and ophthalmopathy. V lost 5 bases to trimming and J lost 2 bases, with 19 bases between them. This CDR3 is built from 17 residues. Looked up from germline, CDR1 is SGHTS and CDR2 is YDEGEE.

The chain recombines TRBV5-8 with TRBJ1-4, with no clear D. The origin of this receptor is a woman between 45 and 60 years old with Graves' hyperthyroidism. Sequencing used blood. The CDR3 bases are TGTGCCAGCAGTCCACGCCGTGGCGCAGCCACTAATGAAAAACTGTTTTTT. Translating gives CASSPRRGAATNEKLFF.